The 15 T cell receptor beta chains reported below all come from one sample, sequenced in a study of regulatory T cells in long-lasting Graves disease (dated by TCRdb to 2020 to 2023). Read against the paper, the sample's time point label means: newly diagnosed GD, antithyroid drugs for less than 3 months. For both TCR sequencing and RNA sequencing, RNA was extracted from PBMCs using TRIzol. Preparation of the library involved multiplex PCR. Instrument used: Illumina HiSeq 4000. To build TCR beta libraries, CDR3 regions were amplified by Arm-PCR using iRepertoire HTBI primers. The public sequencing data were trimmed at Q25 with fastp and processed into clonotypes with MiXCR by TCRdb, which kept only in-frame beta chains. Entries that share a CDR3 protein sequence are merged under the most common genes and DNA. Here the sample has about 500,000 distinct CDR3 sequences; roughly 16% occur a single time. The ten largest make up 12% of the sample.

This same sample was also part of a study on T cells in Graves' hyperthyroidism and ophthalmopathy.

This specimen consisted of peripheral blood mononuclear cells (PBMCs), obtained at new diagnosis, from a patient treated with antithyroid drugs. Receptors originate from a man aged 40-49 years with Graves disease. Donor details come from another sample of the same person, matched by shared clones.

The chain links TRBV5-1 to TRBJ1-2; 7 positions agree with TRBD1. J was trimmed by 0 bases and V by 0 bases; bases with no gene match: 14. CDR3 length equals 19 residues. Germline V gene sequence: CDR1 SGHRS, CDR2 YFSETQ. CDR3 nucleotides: TGCGCCAGCAGCTTGGAAGCGGCGACAGGGTTATCAGCTAACTATGGCTACACCTTC. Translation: CASSLEAATGLSANYGYTF.

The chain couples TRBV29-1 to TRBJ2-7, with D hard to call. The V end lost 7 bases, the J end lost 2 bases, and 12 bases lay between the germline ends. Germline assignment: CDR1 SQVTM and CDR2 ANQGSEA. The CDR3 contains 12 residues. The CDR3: CSAAQDTYEQYF. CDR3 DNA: TGCAGCGCAGCCCAGGATACCTACGAGCAGTACTTC.

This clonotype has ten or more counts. The CDR3 DNA reads TGTGCCAGCACTGGGACTAGCGGAGAGACCCAGTACTTC. Translated: CASTGTSGETQYF. The chain has TRBV2 and TRBJ2-5, with 11 bases aligning to TRBD2. CDR3 length: 13 residues. Germline CDR1 SNHLY, CDR2 FYNNEI. With V trimmed by 7 bases and J by 4 bases, 2 bases remained unmatched.

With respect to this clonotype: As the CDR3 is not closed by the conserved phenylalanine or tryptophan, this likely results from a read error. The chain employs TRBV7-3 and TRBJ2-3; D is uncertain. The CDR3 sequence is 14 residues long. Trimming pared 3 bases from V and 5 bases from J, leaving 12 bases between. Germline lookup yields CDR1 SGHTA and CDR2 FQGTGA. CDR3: CASSFTPKGDTQYL. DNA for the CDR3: TGTGCCAGCAGCTTCACGCCTAAGGGAGATACGCAGTATCTT.

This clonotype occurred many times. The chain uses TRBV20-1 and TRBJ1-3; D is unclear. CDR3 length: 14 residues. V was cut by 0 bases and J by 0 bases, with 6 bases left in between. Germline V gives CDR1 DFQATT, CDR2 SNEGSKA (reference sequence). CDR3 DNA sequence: TGCAGTGCTAGAGATCAGTCCTCTGGAAACACCATATATTTT. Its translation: CSARDQSSGNTIYF.

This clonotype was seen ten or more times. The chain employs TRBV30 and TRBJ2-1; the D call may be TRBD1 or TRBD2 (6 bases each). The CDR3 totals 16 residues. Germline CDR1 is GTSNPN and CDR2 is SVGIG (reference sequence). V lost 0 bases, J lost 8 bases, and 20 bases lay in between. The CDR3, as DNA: TGTGCCTGGAGTGTAAGGGGGGAGATCATTTACGATGAGCAGTTCTTC. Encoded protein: CAWSVRGEIIYDEQFF.

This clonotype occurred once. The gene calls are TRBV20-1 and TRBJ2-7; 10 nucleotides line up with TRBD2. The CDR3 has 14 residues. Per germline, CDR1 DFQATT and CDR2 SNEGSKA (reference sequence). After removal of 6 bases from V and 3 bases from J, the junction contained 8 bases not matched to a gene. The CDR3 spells CSAIPPSGSYEQYF. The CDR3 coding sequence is TGCAGTGCCATCCCCCCTAGCGGGAGCTACGAGCAGTACTTC.

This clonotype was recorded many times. The CDR3 nucleotides are TGCAGTGCTAGAGATGGGAGGGGACAGGGGGTAGAGACCCAGTACTTC. Its translation: CSARDGRGQGVETQYF. The genes are TRBV20-1 and TRBJ2-5, with 11 bases lining up with TRBD1. Germline CDR1 and CDR2: DFQATT and SNEGSKA (reference sequence). J gave up 4 bases and V 0 bases, and 7 bases lay outside the gene matches. The CDR3 covers 16 residues.

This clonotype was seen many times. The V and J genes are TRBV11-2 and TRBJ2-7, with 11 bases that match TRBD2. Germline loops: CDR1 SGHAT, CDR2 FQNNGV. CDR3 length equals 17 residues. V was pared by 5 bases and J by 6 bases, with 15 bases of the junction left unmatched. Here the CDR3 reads CASSLRTSGHGGGEQYF. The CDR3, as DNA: TGTGCCAGCAGCCTTAGGACTAGCGGGCACGGGGGCGGCGAGCAGTACTTC.

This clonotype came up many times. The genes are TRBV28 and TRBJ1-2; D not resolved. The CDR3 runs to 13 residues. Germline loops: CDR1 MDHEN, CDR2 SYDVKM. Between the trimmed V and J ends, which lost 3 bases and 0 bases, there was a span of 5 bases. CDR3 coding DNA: TGTGCCAGCAGTTTGCTTCCTAACTATGGCTACACCTTC. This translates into CASSLLPNYGYTF.

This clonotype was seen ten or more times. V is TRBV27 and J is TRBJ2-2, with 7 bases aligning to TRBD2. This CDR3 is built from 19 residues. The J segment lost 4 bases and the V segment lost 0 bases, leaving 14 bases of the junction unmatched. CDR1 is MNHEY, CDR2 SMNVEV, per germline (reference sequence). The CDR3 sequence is CASSLSGAGLVIGTGELFF. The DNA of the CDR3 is TGTGCCAGCAGTTTATCGGGTGCCGGACTAGTTATCGGCACCGGGGAGCTGTTTTTT.

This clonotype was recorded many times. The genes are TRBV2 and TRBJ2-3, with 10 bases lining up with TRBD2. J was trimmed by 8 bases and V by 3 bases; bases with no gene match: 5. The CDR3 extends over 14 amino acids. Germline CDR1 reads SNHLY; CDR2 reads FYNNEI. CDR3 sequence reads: CASSELAGVGTQYF. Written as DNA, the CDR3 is TGTGCCAGCAGTGAGCTAGCGGGAGTGGGTACGCAGTATTTT. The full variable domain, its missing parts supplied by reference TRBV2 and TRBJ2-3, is EPEVTQTPSHQVTQMGQEVILRCVPISNHLYFYWYRQILGQKVEFLVSFYNNEISEKSEIFDDQFSVERPDGSNFTLKIRSTKLEDSAMYFCASSELAGVGTQYFGPGTRLTVL.

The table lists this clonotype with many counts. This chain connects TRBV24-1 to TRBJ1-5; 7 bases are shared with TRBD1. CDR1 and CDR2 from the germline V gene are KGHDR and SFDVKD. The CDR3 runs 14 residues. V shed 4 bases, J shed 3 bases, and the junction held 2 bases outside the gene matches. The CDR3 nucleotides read TGTGCCACCAGTGACGGGACAGTCAATCAGCCCCAGCATTTT. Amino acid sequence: CATSDGTVNQPQHF.

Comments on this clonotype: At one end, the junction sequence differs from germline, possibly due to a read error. The CDR3 DNA is TGTGCCGGCAGCCAAGACCACTGGGCGTCCGAGCAGTACTTC. This sequence encodes CAGSQDHWASEQYF. V is TRBV3-1 and J is TRBJ2-7; D ambiguous. Germline values: CDR1 LGHDT, CDR2 YNNKEL (reference sequence). The CDR3 runs 14 residues.

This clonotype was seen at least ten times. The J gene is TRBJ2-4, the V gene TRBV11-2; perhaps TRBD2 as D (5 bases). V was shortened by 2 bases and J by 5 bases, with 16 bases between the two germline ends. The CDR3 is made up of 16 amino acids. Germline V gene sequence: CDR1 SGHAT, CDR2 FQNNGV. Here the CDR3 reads CASSLQLSRRQNIQYF. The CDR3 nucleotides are TGTGCCAGCAGCTTACAGTTGTCCAGGAGGCAAAACATTCAGTACTTC. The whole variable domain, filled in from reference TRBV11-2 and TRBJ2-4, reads EAGVAQSPRYKIIEKRQSVAFWCNPISGHATLYWYQQILGQGPKLLIQFQNNGVVDDSQLPKDRFSAERLKGVDSTLKIQPAKLEDSAVYLCASSLQLSRRQNIQYFGAGTRLSVL.